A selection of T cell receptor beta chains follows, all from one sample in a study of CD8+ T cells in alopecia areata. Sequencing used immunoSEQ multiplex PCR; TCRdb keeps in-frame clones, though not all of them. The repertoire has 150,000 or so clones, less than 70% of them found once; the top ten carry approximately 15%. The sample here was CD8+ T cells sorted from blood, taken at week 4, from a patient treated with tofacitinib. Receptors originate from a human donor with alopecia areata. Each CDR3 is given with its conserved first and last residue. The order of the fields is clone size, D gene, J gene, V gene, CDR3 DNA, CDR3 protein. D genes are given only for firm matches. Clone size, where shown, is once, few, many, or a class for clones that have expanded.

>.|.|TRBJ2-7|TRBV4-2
TGTGCCAGCAGCCAAATAAGCGGCGGGTCGTCCTACGAGCAGTACTTC
CASSQISGGSSYEQYF
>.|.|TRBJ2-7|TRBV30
TGTGCCTGGAGTGTAGGTATCGAGCAGTACTTC
CAWSVGIEQYF
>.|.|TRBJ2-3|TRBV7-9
TGTGCCAGCAGCCCCATGCCCCGGGACAGCACAGATACGCAGTATTTT
CASSPMPRDSTDTQYF
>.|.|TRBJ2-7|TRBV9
TGTGCCAGCAGCGTAGGAACATCCGAGCAGTACTTC
CASSVGTSEQYF
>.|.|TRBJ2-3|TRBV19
TGTGCCAGTAGCTCCCGGCAGAACTTTCAAACGTATTTT
CASSSRQNFQTYF
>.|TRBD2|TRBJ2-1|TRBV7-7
TGTGCTAGCAGCGCGCGGGGGGGCGGTTGGGATGAGCAGTTCTTC
CASSARGGGWDEQFF
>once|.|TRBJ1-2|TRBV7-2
TGTGCCAGCAGACAGAGCGGGGGCTACACCTTC
CASRQSGGYTF
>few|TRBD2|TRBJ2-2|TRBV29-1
TGCAGCGCCCTAGCGGGGAACCCCAGCGGGGAGCTGTTTTTT
CSALAGNPSGELFF
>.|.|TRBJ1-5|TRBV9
TGTGCCAGCAGCGTAGCGGCAGGGGCAAATCAGCCCCAGCATTTT
CASSVAAGANQPQHF
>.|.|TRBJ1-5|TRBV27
TGTGCCAGCAAAGGCGTTGGCAATCAGCCCCAGCATTTT
CASKGVGNQPQHF
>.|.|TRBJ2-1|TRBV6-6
TGTGCCAGCAGTTACGCGTCCGGTCTTACCAATGAGCAGTTCTTC
CASSYASGLTNEQFF